This T cell receptor beta chain is drawn from a study of human thymus T cells (TCRdb year 2020). For the wider study: The study described the TCR alpha and beta repertoires in about eight infant thymus samples and four matching peripheral blood samples. The infant donors were about 7 to 250 days old, and the cohort included six or seven males and a couple of females. What the authors observed across the whole study: Thymus samples yielded on average roughly 790,000 unique TCRB clonotypes, compared with roughly 76,000 from blood samples. Both the thymic and the peripheral blood repertoires appeared to show biased V and J gene segment usage.

In Finland, the donors were immunologically healthy infants who were having open corrective cardiac surgery for congenital heart defects. During surgery, a small roughly 0.45-1 mL aliquot of peripheral blood was collected from four of the eight donors. For blood samples, genomic DNA was extracted from all available leukocytes instead of from a fixed number of cells. ACK lysis buffer was used to remove erythrocytes from the blood, and the remaining leukocytes were kept as pellets at -70 degrees C. A QIAsymphony instrument was used to extract genomic DNA from the frozen cell pellets. A word on this clone: Its antigen remains unidentified. No per-base quality is available; no much larger clone lies one base away.

From its cysteine to its phenylalanine, the CDR3 spans 19 amino acids. The read is trimmed to its CDR3 DNA, 57 bases read in frame from base 1. Using the immunoSEQ multiplex PCR assay, the TCRB and TCRAD loci were amplified from a standardized quantity of quality-controlled genomic DNA. Amplicons spanned the V(D)J region at a length sufficient to cover the CDR3 and identify V and J genes. The amplicons were sequenced on an Illumina platform via the commercial immunoSEQ service. As for the authors' bioinformatics: Primer bias and sequencing errors were corrected as previously described, and TCRAD and TCRB definitions were based on the IMGT database. immunoSEQ Analyzer 3.0 and VDJTools were used for repertoire analysis, which covered basic statistics, V/J segment usage, diversity estimates, rarefaction and pairwise overlap. Chao1, ChaoE, Efron-Thisted, Shannon and inverse Simpson indices were used to estimate diversity, which was also estimated on datasets down-sampled to the smallest sample. For repertoire overlap, CDR3 nucleotide sequence, V gene and J gene had to match strictly, and clustering was done by Jaccard-based multidimensional scaling. The immuneACCESS repertoire file appears here via TCRdb, limited to in-frame rearrangements. These files lack a portion of the clones; in checked studies, under half of the deficit traces to unresolved V genes, and the cause of the others is not known. V and J calls and clone size are as listed in that table; D and trimming were resolved from the DNA. The sample records some 46,000 clones, approximately 93% of which are singletons. The ten most abundant clones make up roughly 0.12% of the sample.

Recombination connected TRBV12-2 to TRBJ1-4. TRBV12-2 is reported as a pseudogene. The TCR sequence derives from a boy less than two years old with a congenital heart defect but otherwise immunologically healthy. What was sequenced was blood. The DNA sequence is given as TGTGCAAGTCGCTTGAGGACAGCCACCTCGGGGGCAACTAATGAAAAACTGTTTTTT. Its translation is CASRLRTATSGATNEKLFF.